Listed below are T cell receptor beta chains from one sample, sequenced in a study of metastatic and nonmetastatic thyroid tumors. TCRdb redid the clone calls on the PCR reads using MiXCR. The sample has roughly 50,000 clones; approximately 20% are singletons. Sequencing was carried out using blood. These receptors were taken from a male donor with papillary thyroid cancer or a benign thyroid nodule (not recorded which). Some clones in this sample may be carry-over from other donors' samples. CDR3s include the opening cysteine and the closing phenylalanine or tryptophan.

>TRBJ2-3|TRBV6-1|14
CASSAGSHTDTQYF
>TRBJ1-6|TRBV5-1|15
CASSFGDLGNSPLHF
>TRBJ1-4|TRBV2|13
CASMENSGGTLFF
>TRBJ1-2|TRBV10-3|17
CAITPMDRLPQLDGYTF
>TRBJ2-4|TRBV20-1|14
CSATFSQDLGIQYF
>TRBJ2-7|TRBV28|16
CASSPRGSVSSYEQYF
>TRBJ2-1|TRBV4-1|15
CASSQAGLGGNEQFF
>TRBJ1-3|TRBV5-1|14
CASSLEFSGNTIYF
>TRBJ2-3|TRBV24-1|14
CATRESGGSDTQYF
>TRBJ2-7|TRBV28|12
CASSLGDYEQYF
>TRBJ2-7|TRBV7-2|14
CASSPWGDTYEQYF
>TRBJ2-1|TRBV5-4|15
CASSRGTSGMAEQFF
>TRBJ1-4|TRBV4-1|15
CASSQPGTGSRVLFF
>TRBJ1-4|TRBV11-2|15
CASSLGDRDNEKLFF
>TRBJ2-7|TRBV20-1|16
CSAADLFRGNSYEQYF
>TRBJ1-4|TRBV29-1|17
CSVGTGPGYWGNEKLFF
>TRBJ2-7|TRBV7-6|14
CASSPSAGSYGQYF
>TRBJ1-6|TRBV5-1|13
CASSDDGISPLHF
>TRBJ1-1|TRBV30|11
CAWFRRTEAFF
>TRBJ2-3|TRBV7-9|13
CATPGTVTDTQYF
>TRBJ2-3|TRBV11-2|13
CASSLGGKDTQYF
>TRBJ1-5|TRBV28|14
CASRTADSNQPQHF
>TRBJ1-5|TRBV6-1|15
CASSMGQSSNQPQHF
>TRBJ1-5|TRBV5-1|14
CASSLSWGNQPQHF
>TRBJ1-6|TRBV30|12
CAWGRIDSPLHF
>TRBJ1-2|TRBV6-4|14
CASRGEEGDYGYTF
>TRBJ1-6|TRBV20-1|15
CSAPGQGALSSPLHF
>TRBJ1-5|TRBV20-1|14
CSASSGGHNQPQHF
>TRBJ1-2|TRBV6-1|14
CASTGHTDGDGYTF
>TRBJ1-5|TRBV5-1|18
CASRRPGGMFYSNQPQHF
>TRBJ2-7|TRBV6-2/TRBV6-3|15
CASSIRATALYEQYF
>TRBJ2-2|TRBV7-3|13
CACRDTYTVELFF
>TRBJ1-2|TRBV7-8|15
CASSHPGQGSTGYTF
>TRBJ1-2|TRBV5-1|11
CASNSGLGYTF
>TRBJ1-2|TRBV6-1|15
CASSELPTGGDGYTF
>TRBJ2-7|TRBV5-1|16
CASSLREGTMAYEQYF
>TRBJ1-6|TRBV6-1|15
CASSLGTGRNSPLHF
>TRBJ2-3|TRBV6-1|15
CASSEETGGTDTQYF
>TRBJ2-6|TRBV9|13
CASSVGGANVLTF
>TRBJ1-2|TRBV5-6|18
CASSLGPGQGAFSYGYTF
>TRBJ1-6|TRBV6-1|14
CASSEQSYNSPLHF
>TRBJ1-2|TRBV4-1|16
CASSQGRGGDIYGYTF
>TRBJ1-6|TRBV6-1|12
CASSPQRAVLHF
>TRBJ1-6|TRBV3-1|14
CASSQDRFNSPLHF
>TRBJ1-2|TRBV30|13
CAWSMAGSEGYTF